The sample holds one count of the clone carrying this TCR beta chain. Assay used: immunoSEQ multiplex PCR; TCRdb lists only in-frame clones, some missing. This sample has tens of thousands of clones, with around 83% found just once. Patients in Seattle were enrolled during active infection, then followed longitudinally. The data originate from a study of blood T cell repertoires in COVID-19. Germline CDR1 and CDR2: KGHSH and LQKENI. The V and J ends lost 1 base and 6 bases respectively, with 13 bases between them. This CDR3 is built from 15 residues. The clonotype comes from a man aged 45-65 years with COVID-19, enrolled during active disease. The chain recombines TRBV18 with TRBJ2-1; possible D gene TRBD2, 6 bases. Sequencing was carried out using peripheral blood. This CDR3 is CASSPRGLYPNEQFF. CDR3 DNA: TGTGCCAGCTCACCACGAGGACTATACCCCAATGAGCAGTTCTTC.